What follows are 6 T cell receptor beta chains derived from one specimen sequenced in a study of cytomegalovirus exposure and HLA in healthy donors. Both 60 Vbeta primers and 13 Jbeta primers went into the PCR. Assay used: immunoSEQ multiplex PCR; TCRdb lists only in-frame clones, some missing. The profile shows 120,000 to 150,000 clones, around 84% of them singletons. The sequencing input was PBMCs. Source of these receptors: a boy between 2 and 15 years old in good health and CMV-seronegative.

The chain recombines TRBV7-2 with TRBJ2-7; 7 bases line up with TRBD2. CDR3 length: 14 amino acids. CDR1 and CDR2 from the germline V gene are SGHTA and FQGNSA. Unmatched junction bases numbered 8, after V lost 5 bases and J lost 4 bases. The CDR3 nucleotides are TGTGCCAGCAGCCTAGGACTAGACCGGTACGAGCAGTACTTC. Translating gives CASSLGLDRYEQYF. Complete variable domain (other parts from reference TRBV7-2 and TRBJ2-7): GAGVSQSPSNKVTEKGKDVELRCDPISGHTALYWYRQSLGQGLEFLIYFQGNSAPDKSGLPSDRFSAERTGGSVSTLTIQRTQQEDSAVYLCASSLGLDRYEQYFGPGTRLTVT.

The rearrangement links TRBV4-3 to TRBJ1-4; no definite D call. This CDR3 spans 16 amino acids. V was shortened by 0 bases and J by 7 bases, with 15 bases between the two germline ends. CDR1 is LGHNA, CDR2 YSLEER, per germline. The CDR3 region is CASSQDLITGGEKLFF. The CDR3 DNA reads as TGCGCCAGCAGCCAAGATCTAATAACTGGAGGTGAAAAACTGTTTTTT.

This clone has just one count. V gene TRBV10-3 combines with J gene TRBJ2-5; 10 bases fit TRBD2. The V and J ends lost 9 bases and 6 bases, in that order; junction bases with no gene match: 13. This CDR3 is built from 15 residues. Germline V gives CDR1 ENHRY, CDR2 SYGVKD. This chain's CDR3 is CAITETSGGAKTQYF. The CDR3 DNA reads as TGTGCCATAACGGAAACCAGCGGGGGGGCCAAGACCCAGTACTTC.

V and J are TRBV7-9 and TRBJ1-1; 8 bases are shared with TRBD1. Trimming cost V 5 bases and J 0 bases; bases outside gene matches: 11. CDR3 length: 17 residues. Germline assignment: CDR1 SEHNR and CDR2 FQNEAQ (reference sequence). CDR3 protein: CASSTRQGYDMNTEAFF. The CDR3 DNA is TGTGCCAGCAGCACAAGACAGGGGTACGACATGAACACTGAAGCTTTCTTT. The whole variable domain, remainder taken from reference TRBV7-9 and TRBJ1-1, is DTGVSQNPRHKITKRGQNVTFRCDPISEHNRLYWYRQTLGQGPEFLTYFQNEAQLEKSRLLSDRFSAERPKGSFSTLEIQRTEQGDSAMYLCASSTRQGYDMNTEAFFGQGTRLTVV.

This clone was seen more than once but under ten times. The chain uses TRBV2 and TRBJ1-2; no reliable D call. This CDR3 is 12 amino acids long. CDR1 SNHLY and CDR2 FYNNEI come from the germline V gene. Trimming took off 7 bases at V and 1 base at J, with 7 bases between the two ends. CDR3 nucleotide sequence: TGTGCCAGCACCGAGGGTAACTATGGCTACACCTTC. It specifies CASTEGNYGYTF. The full variable domain, rest sourced from reference TRBV2 and TRBJ1-2, is EPEVTQTPSHQVTQMGQEVILRCVPISNHLYFYWYRQILGQKVEFLVSFYNNEISEKSEIFDDQFSVERPDGSNFTLKIRSTKLEDSAMYFCASTEGNYGYTFGSGTRLTVV.

This chain links TRBV7-9 with TRBJ1-1; D possibly corresponds to TRBD1 (5 bases). Germline CDR1 is SEHNR and CDR2 is FQNEAQ (reference sequence). Trimming pared 0 bases from V and 3 bases from J, leaving 20 bases between. The CDR3 is made up of 18 amino acids. CDR3 protein: CASSLAWGRVAQYTEAFF. The CDR3 DNA reads TGTGCCAGCAGCTTAGCCTGGGGCAGGGTAGCCCAATACACTGAAGCTTTCTTT.